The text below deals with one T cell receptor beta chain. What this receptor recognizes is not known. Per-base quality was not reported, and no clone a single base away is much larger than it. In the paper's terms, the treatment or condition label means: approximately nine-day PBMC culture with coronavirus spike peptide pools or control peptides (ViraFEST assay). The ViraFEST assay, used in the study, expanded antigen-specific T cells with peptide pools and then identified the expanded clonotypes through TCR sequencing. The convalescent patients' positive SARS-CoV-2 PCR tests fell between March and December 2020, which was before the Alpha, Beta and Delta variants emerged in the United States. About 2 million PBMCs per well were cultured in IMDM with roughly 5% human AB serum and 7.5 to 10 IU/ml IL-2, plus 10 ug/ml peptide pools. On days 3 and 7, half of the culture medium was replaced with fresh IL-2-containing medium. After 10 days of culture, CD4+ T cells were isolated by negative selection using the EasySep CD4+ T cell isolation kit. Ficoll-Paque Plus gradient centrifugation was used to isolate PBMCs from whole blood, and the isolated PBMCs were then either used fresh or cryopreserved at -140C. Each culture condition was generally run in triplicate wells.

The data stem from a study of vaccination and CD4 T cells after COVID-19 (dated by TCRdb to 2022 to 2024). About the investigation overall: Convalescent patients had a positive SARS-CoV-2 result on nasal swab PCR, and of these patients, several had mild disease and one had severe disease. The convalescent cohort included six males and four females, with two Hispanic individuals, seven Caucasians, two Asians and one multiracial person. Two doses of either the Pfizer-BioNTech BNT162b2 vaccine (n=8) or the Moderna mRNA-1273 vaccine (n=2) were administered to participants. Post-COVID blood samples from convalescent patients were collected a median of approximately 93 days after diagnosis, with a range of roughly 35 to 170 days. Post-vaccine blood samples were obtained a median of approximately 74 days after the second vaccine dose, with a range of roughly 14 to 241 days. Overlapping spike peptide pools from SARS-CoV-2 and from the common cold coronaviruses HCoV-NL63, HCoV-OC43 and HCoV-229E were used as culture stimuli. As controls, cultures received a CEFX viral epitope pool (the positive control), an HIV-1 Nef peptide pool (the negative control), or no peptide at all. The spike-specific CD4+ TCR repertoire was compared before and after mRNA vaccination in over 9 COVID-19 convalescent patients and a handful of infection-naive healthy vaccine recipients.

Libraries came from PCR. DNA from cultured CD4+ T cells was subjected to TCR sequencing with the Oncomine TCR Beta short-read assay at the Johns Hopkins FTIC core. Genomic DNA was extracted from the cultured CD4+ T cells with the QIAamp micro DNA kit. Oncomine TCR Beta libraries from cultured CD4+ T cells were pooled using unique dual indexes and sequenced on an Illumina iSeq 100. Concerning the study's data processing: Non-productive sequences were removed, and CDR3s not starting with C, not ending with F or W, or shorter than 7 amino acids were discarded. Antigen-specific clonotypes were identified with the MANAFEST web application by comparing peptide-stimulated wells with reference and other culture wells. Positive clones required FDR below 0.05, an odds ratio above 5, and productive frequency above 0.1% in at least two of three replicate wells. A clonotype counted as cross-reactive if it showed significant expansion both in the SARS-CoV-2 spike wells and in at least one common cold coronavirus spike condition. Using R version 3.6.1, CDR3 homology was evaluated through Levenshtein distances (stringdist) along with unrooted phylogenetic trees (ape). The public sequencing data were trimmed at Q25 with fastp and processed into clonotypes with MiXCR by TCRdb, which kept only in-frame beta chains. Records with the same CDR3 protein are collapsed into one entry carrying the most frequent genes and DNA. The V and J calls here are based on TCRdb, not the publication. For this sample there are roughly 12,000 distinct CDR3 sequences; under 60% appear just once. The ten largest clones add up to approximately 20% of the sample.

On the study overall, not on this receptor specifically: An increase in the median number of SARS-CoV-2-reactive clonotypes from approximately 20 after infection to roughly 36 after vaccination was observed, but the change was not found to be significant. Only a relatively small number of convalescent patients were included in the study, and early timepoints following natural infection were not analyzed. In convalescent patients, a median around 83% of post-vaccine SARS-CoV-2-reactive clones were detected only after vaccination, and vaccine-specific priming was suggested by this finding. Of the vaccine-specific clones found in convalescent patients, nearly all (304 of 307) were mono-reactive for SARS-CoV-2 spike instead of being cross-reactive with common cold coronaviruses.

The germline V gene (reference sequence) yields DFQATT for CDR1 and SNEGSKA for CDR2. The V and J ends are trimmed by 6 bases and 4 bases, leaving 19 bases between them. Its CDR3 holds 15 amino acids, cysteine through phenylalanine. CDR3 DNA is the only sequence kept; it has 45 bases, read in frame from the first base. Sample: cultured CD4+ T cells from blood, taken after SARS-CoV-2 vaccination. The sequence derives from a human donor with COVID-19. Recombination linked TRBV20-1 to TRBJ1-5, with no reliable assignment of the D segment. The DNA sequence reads TGCAGTGCCACCCCTCTGAGGGAGGGAAATCAGCCCCAGCATTTT. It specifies CSATPLREGNQPQHF.